Detailed here is one TCR beta chain. What it recognizes is unknown. Sequenced by immunoSEQ multiplex PCR; TCRdb stores in-frame clones only, minus some. The data hold 110,000 to 150,000 clones, with roughly 84% observed a single time. The data stem from a study of radiation and T cells in renal cell carcinoma. Study-level information: Nephrectomy followed 15 Gy stereotactic body radiation by 4 weeks. Study outcomes and limitations: In blood, top tumor clones expanded by 2 weeks, shrinking by 4. No pretreatment tumor biopsies were available for baseline clonotypes.

Time point defined: baseline pretreatment blood. The sample's treatment: 15 Gy SBRT to primary tumor, nephrectomy 4 weeks later. The CDR3 has 15 amino acids. Germline V gene sequence: CDR1 PRHDT, CDR2 FYEKMQ (reference sequence). V lost 0 bases, J lost 4 bases, and 9 bases lay in between. The chain recombines TRBV13 with TRBJ2-2; D may correspond to TRBD1 or TRBD2 (5 bases each). The receptor was derived from a woman in her forties or fifties with renal cell carcinoma. The sequencing here drew on blood, taken from a patient whose treatment included radiotherapy and nephrectomy. CDR3 residues: CASSLGGTTTGELFF. DNA for the CDR3: TGTGCCAGCAGCTTAGGAGGGACCACCACCGGGGAGCTGTTTTTT.